This passage covers 26 T cell receptor beta chains from one sample sequenced in a study of blood T cell repertoires in COVID-19. The data were produced by immunoSEQ multiplex PCR, yet TCRdb's version contains in-frame clones alone and is incomplete. The sample lists about 270,000 clones; around nine tenths were seen once. Sequenced material: peripheral blood. All receptors derive from a man aged 35 to 55 with active or convalescent COVID-19.

This clone was seen more than once but under ten times. This chain joins TRBV5-1 and TRBJ2-5; D perhaps matches TRBD2 (5 bases). The CDR3 loop spans 14 amino acids. Germline V lookup: CDR1 SGHRS, CDR2 YFSETQ. Trimming took 5 bases from V and 5 from J, leaving 16 bases between them. CDR3 protein: CASSREGLEETQYF. In DNA, the CDR3 is TGCGCCAGCAGTCGTGAGGGTTTGGAGGAGACCCAGTACTTC.

This clone was recorded once. In DNA form, the CDR3 reads TGTGCCAGCTCACCACTTGAGGATACCCAAGAGACCCAGTACTTC. Translating it yields CASSPLEDTQETQYF. The genes are TRBV18 and TRBJ2-5, with D uncertain. This CDR3 has 15 amino acids. The ends were cut back, 1 base at V and 1 base at J, with 10 bases in the middle. Germline loops: CDR1 KGHSH, CDR2 LQKENI.

Only a few counts were recorded for this clone. This rearrangement joins TRBV5-5 to TRBJ1-1; D gene ambiguous. Trimming shortened V by 1 base and J by 1 base, and 5 bases separated the two germline ends. From germline, CDR1 is SGHKS and CDR2 YYEKEE (reference sequence). The CDR3 contains 13 residues. The CDR3: CASSLPRNTEAFF. The CDR3 coding sequence is TGTGCCAGCAGCTTGCCGAGGAACACTGAAGCTTTCTTT.

This chain uses TRBV19 with TRBJ1-6, with 9 bases lining up with TRBD1. V dropped 4 bases and J dropped 7; count of bases not matched to a gene: 5. The germline gives CDR1 LNHDA, CDR2 SQIVND (reference sequence). The CDR3 totals 15 residues. The CDR3 loop is CASSTTGTGNSPLHF. As DNA, the CDR3 is TGTGCCAGTAGTACTACCGGGACAGGGAATTCACCCCTCCACTTT.

On this clone: One end of the junction varies from germline; a read error may be responsible. V is TRBV9 and J is TRBJ2-7; tentative D call: TRBD2 (6 bases). Germline lookup yields CDR1 SGDLS and CDR2 YYNGEE. The CDR3 covers 14 residues. Here the CDR3 DNA reads TGTGCCAACAGCCCCCGCGGGATAGACTACGAGCAGTACTTC. It encodes CANSPRGIDYEQYF.

The V and J genes are TRBV13 and TRBJ2-1, with a weak D call TRBD1 (5 bases). The CDR3 has 15 residues. Germline CDR1 and CDR2: PRHDT and FYEKMQ (reference sequence). Trimming removed 5 bases from V and 0 bases from J, with 11 bases in between. The CDR3 DNA reads as TGTGCCAGCAGCCGTCGACAGAGCTCCTACAATGAGCAGTTCTTC. This sequence encodes CASSRRQSSYNEQFF.

The V and J genes are TRBV28 and TRBJ2-3; TRBD2 might be the D (6 bases). V lost 6 bases, J lost 1 base, and 14 bases lay in between. The length of the CDR3 is 15 residues. Germline V CDR1 and CDR2: MDHEN, SYDVKM. As DNA, the CDR3 is TGTGCCAGCAGGGGCCGGGACTTTCGCACAGATACGCAGTATTTT. It codes for CASRGRDFRTDTQYF.

This chain uses TRBV6-5 with TRBJ2-3; the match to TRBD2 covers 7 bases. V lost 2 bases and J lost 3; bases outside the gene matches: 5. Germline V gene sequence: CDR1 MNHEY, CDR2 SVGAGI. The CDR3 has 15 residues. This chain's CDR3 is CASSYSGAGTDTQYF. CDR3 nucleotide sequence: TGTGCCAGCAGTTACAGCGGGGCCGGGACAGATACGCAGTATTTT.

The V call is TRBV2, the J call TRBJ2-5; 9 bases agree with TRBD2. CDR1 and CDR2 from the germline V gene are SNHLY and FYNNEI. J lost 5 bases, V lost 4 bases, and 11 bases had no gene match. The CDR3 loop spans 16 amino acids. CDR3 sequence: CASSVRAGGTGETQYF. CDR3 DNA sequence: TGTGCCAGCAGTGTAAGAGCGGGGGGTACCGGGGAGACCCAGTACTTC.

The chain employs TRBV11-2 and TRBJ1-3, with TRBD1 as a possible D gene (5 bases). The V gene lost 3 bases and the J gene lost 8 bases, with 8 bases spanning the gap. Germline V gene sequence: CDR1 SGHAT, CDR2 FQNNGV. The CDR3 runs 12 residues. The chain's CDR3 is CASSFRGDTIYF. The DNA of the CDR3 is TGTGCCAGCAGCTTCCGGGGGGACACCATATATTTT.

V and J are TRBV7-6 and TRBJ2-3, with 9 bases lining up with TRBD2. V lost 7 bases, J lost 1 base, and 6 bases stayed unmatched. Germline CDR1 is SGHVS and CDR2 is FNYEAQ. This CDR3 has 15 residues. CDR3: CASTLGGGGTDTQYF. The CDR3 bases are TGTGCCAGCACCCTAGGCGGGGGGGGCACAGATACGCAGTATTTT.

V usage is TRBV2 and J usage is TRBJ2-7; 14 bases match TRBD2. The CDR3 runs 15 residues. The V segment lost 7 bases and the J segment 4 bases; nucleotides outside the gene matches: 6. The V gene's germline CDR1 is SNHLY and CDR2 FYNNEI. The CDR3 spells CASKVGTSGGYEQYF. The CDR3 nucleotides read TGTGCCAGCAAAGTGGGGACTAGCGGGGGATACGAGCAGTACTTC.

The V gene is TRBV13, the J gene TRBJ1-3; the match to TRBD1 covers 7 bases. Germline values: CDR1 PRHDT, CDR2 FYEKMQ (reference sequence). The length of the CDR3 is 17 residues. Trimming removed 4 bases from V and 0 bases from J; junction bases left unmatched: 9. CDR3 coding DNA: TGTGCCAGCAGCTCCCGACAGGGACCCTTCTCTGGAAACACCATATATTTT. It specifies CASSSRQGPFSGNTIYF.

This clone was observed a handful of times. The chain recombines TRBV18 with TRBJ1-1; D is possibly TRBD1 (6 bases). With 0 bases removed from V and 4 bases from J, the gap between germline ends came to 9 bases. Germline V gives CDR1 KGHSH, CDR2 LQKENI. The CDR3 covers 14 residues. The CDR3 nucleotides read TGTGCCAGCTCACCACCGAGCAGGGGCACTGAAGCTTTCTTT. Residues: CASSPPSRGTEAFF.

This clone has a handful of counts. V is TRBV6-5 and J is TRBJ1-4; possible D gene TRBD1, 5 bases. V was clipped by 5 bases and J by 6 bases, with 16 bases between them. In germline, CDR1 is MNHEY, CDR2 SVGAGI. The CDR3 totals 15 residues. The DNA for the CDR3 is TGTGCCAGCAGTCCCGGGGGGAGAGGAGATGAAAAACTGTTTTTT. Protein product: CASSPGGRGDEKLFF.

J is TRBJ1-2 and V is TRBV29-1, with a tentative D call TRBD1 (6 bases). The V gene's germline CDR1 is SQVTM and CDR2 ANQGSEA. The CDR3 runs to 11 residues. V lost 5 bases, J lost 8 bases, and 12 bases lay in between. In nucleotides, the CDR3 is TGCAGCGTTCGGGACATGGAAGGCTACACCTTC. Amino acids: CSVRDMEGYTF. Supplemented by reference TRBV29-1 and TRBJ1-2, the full variable domain reads SAVISQKPSRDICQRGTSLTIQCQVDSQVTMMFWYRQQPGQSLTLIATANQGSEATYESGFVIDKFPISRPNLTFSTLTVSNMSPEDSSIYLCSVRDMEGYTFGSGTRLTVV.

In its sample, this clone was seen once. The chain is built from TRBV9 and TRBJ2-1; the D gene is possibly TRBD1 (6 bases). Germline lookup yields CDR1 SGDLS and CDR2 YYNGEE. Trimming shortened V by 3 bases and J by 0 bases, and 7 bases separated the two germline ends. The length of the CDR3 is 14 residues. The chain's CDR3 is CASSEQGSYNEQFF. As DNA, the CDR3 is TGTGCCAGCAGCGAACAGGGCTCCTACAATGAGCAGTTCTTC. The variable domain in full, completed from reference TRBV9 and TRBJ2-1, reads DSGVTQTPKHLITATGQRVTLRCSPRSGDLSVYWYQQSLDQGLQFLIQYYNGEERAKGNILERFSAQQFPDLHSELNLSSLELGDSALYFCASSEQGSYNEQFFGPGTRLTVL.

This chain links TRBV2 with TRBJ2-3, with 8 nucleotides matching TRBD2. The CDR3 runs 13 residues. J was trimmed by 4 bases and V by 5 bases; bases with no gene match: 2. Germline V gene lookup returns CDR1 SNHLY and CDR2 FYNNEI. The CDR3 region has the DNA TGTGCCAGCAGTCCGGGGGGGCCAGATACGCAGTATTTT. Protein product: CASSPGGPDTQYF.

The CDR3: CASSATQGYEQFF. CDR3 DNA sequence: TGTGCCAGCAGCGCAACTCAGGGGTATGAGCAGTTCTTC. The chain is built from TRBV7-6 and TRBJ2-1; D may be TRBD1 (6 bases). V was trimmed by 5 bases and J by 8 bases, leaving 13 bases between them. This CDR3 has 13 residues. The germline V gene encodes CDR1 SGHVS and CDR2 FNYEAQ.

The rearrangement links TRBV24-1 to TRBJ2-7; D is possibly TRBD2 (6 bases). V was pared by 8 bases and J by 3 bases, with 19 bases between. CDR3 length: 15 residues. CDR1 is KGHDR, CDR2 SFDVKD, per germline. The CDR3: CATTTWRGRDYEQYF. DNA of the CDR3: TGTGCCACCACCACATGGAGGGGACGGGACTACGAGCAGTACTTC.

This chain uses TRBV24-1 with TRBJ2-7; tentatively, D is TRBD1 (6 bases). From germline, CDR1 is KGHDR and CDR2 SFDVKD. This CDR3 has 15 residues. V dropped 4 bases and J dropped 6 bases, with 18 bases sitting between them. The CDR3 spells CATSDNRAGSSEQYF. CDR3 in DNA: TGTGCCACCAGTGACAACAGGGCAGGAAGTAGCGAGCAGTACTTC.

This clone has more than one count but fewer than ten. The chain uses TRBV4-2 and TRBJ1-5; D may be TRBD1 (6 bases). Germline V lookup: CDR1 LGHNA, CDR2 YNFKEQ. Trimming left V 1 base short and J 5 bases short, with 12 bases between. The CDR3 has 15 amino acids. The CDR3 region has the DNA TGTGCCAGCAGCCAAGCGGTGACAGGAGATCAGCCCCAGCATTTT. Its translation is CASSQAVTGDQPQHF.

This clone appeared once. The gene calls are TRBV2 and TRBJ2-3, with a possible D match to TRBD1 (7 bases). Trimming shortened V by 7 bases and J by 4 bases, and 21 bases separated the two germline ends. Germline V CDR1 and CDR2: SNHLY, FYNNEI. The length of the CDR3 is 16 residues. CDR3 residues: CASKRQGGARSDTQYF. CDR3 nucleotide sequence: TGTGCCAGCAAGAGGCAGGGGGGAGCCCGATCAGATACGCAGTATTTT.

V gene TRBV24-1 combines with J gene TRBJ2-1; 8 nucleotides match TRBD1. Germline V gene lookup returns CDR1 KGHDR and CDR2 SFDVKD. The CDR3 covers 16 residues. The trim removed 1 base at V and 5 bases at J, leaving 6 bases unmatched. CDR3 coding DNA: TGTGCCACCAGTGATTTCGGACAGGGTAAGCACAATGAGCAGTTCTTC. It encodes CATSDFGQGKHNEQFF.

The rearrangement uses TRBV5-1 and TRBJ2-1, with 10 bases lining up with TRBD1. CDR3 size: 15 residues. The germline V gene has CDR1 SGHRS and CDR2 YFSETQ. V shed 3 bases, J shed 9 bases, and the junction held 9 bases outside the gene matches. CDR3 nucleotide sequence: TGCGCCAGCAGCTCGCCGGGGACAGGGGTACGTGAGCAGTTCTTC. Translating gives CASSSPGTGVREQFF.

The rearrangement joins TRBV2 to TRBJ2-2; 7 nucleotides line up with TRBD2. CDR3 length equals 19 residues. Per the germline V gene, CDR1 is SNHLY and CDR2 is FYNNEI. With 5 bases clipped from V and 5 bases from J, the junction kept 20 bases outside the gene matches. CDR3: CASSPTGGPIAGGTGELFF. The CDR3 coding sequence is TGTGCCAGCAGTCCCACGGGGGGACCTATAGCGGGCGGGACCGGGGAGCTGTTTTTT.